The rows below give T cell receptor beta chains drawn from one sample of a study of blood T cell repertoires in COVID-19. Method: immunoSEQ multiplex PCR; TCRdb's copy keeps in-frame clones and lacks some. The data hold 150,000 to 170,000 clones, with about 81% observed a single time. The sample taken for sequencing was PBMCs or T cells enriched from blood (not recorded which). The receptors originated from a man aged 50-59 years who had recovered from COVID-19. CDR3s include the opening cysteine and the closing phenylalanine or tryptophan. D genes are given only for firm matches. Size is stated for part of the rows, as once, few or many counts, or as a class when the clone is expanded.

abundance,v_gene,j_gene,d_gene,CDR3nt,CDR3aa
NA,TRBV4-3,TRBJ2-5,TRBD2,TGCGCCAGCAGCCAAGAGTACCGACTAGCCCGAGAGACCCAGTACTTC,CASSQEYRLARETQYF
NA,TRBV12-3/TRBV12-4,TRBJ1-1,NA,TGTGCCAGCAGGGCAGGGGCGAACACTGAAGCTTTCTTT,CASRAGANTEAFF
NA,TRBV12-5,TRBJ2-2,TRBD2,TGTGCTAGTGGTTTCGGGGGGGCTCGCACCGGGGAGCTGTTTTTT,CASGFGGARTGELFF
NA,TRBV27,TRBJ1-1,TRBD1,TGTGCCAGCAGTCCCCCGAGGACAGGGCAGTCCACTGAAGCTTTCTTT,CASSPPRTGQSTEAFF
NA,TRBV20-1,TRBJ2-2,TRBD2,TGCAGTGCTAGTAGCGGGGGGGCTGGCGGGGAGCTGTTTTTT,CSASSGGAGGELFF
NA,TRBV18,TRBJ1-2,TRBD1,TGTGCCAGCTCCTTTGGTGAAGAGGGGGCTGATGGCTACACCTTC,CASSFGEEGADGYTF
once,TRBV11-2,TRBJ1-5,TRBD1,TGTGCCAGCAGCCAGGACAGGACTGGGATTGGCGCCCAGCATTTT,CASSQDRTGIGAQHF
NA,TRBV6-5,TRBJ1-2,NA,TGTGCCAGCAGTTACTCACACAGTGGCTACTATGGCTACACCTTC,CASSYSHSGYYGYTF
once,TRBV27,TRBJ2-5,TRBD1,TGTGCCAGCACCCATCGGGGGACAGGGAAAGAGACCCAGTACTTC,CASTHRGTGKETQYF
once,TRBV5-4,TRBJ2-7,NA,TGTGCCAGCAGGCCCCGGGGGGGCGGGACAGGGTCTTACGAGCAGTACTTC,CASRPRGGGTGSYEQYF
NA,TRBV29-1,TRBJ1-2,TRBD1,TGCAGCGTGGAACGCCAGGGGGTACTTGTCAATGGCTACACCTTC,CSVERQGVLVNGYTF
NA,TRBV4-2,TRBJ2-7,TRBD2,TGTGCCAGCAGCCAAGATTTTAGCGGGGCCTCCTACGAGCAGTACTTC,CASSQDFSGASYEQYF
NA,TRBV5-1,TRBJ1-1,NA,TGCGCCAGCTCAGCACAGGTCTTGGAGAACACTGAAGCTTTCTTT,CASSAQVLENTEAFF
NA,TRBV2,TRBJ1-5,TRBD1,TGTGCCAGCAGTTCAGACAGGGTAGTCAATCAGCCCCAGCATTTT,CASSSDRVVNQPQHF
NA,TRBV30,TRBJ1-5,NA,TGTGCCTGGAGTGTACATCCGACAGCGAATCAGCCCCAGCATTTT,CAWSVHPTANQPQHF
once,TRBV19,TRBJ2-1,TRBD2,TGTGCCAGCGGACTAGCGGGGGGGAGCTCCTACAATGAGCAGTTCTTC,CASGLAGGSSYNEQFF
NA,TRBV9,TRBJ1-3,NA,TGTGCCAGCAGCGCGTGGGGAGCCGGAAACACCATATATTTT,CASSAWGAGNTIYF
NA,TRBV5-6,TRBJ2-3,TRBD1,TGTGCCAGCAGCTCGGGACAGGTGCTCACAGATACGCAGTATTTT,CASSSGQVLTDTQYF
NA,TRBV5-1,TRBJ1-2,TRBD1,TGCGCCAGCAGCACAGGGGGCGCTTGGGTTGGCTACACCTTC,CASSTGGAWVGYTF
NA,TRBV5-5,TRBJ2-1,NA,TGTGCCAGCAGCTCCTACCTCGGCGGGTATACCTACAATGAGCAGTTCTTC,CASSSYLGGYTYNEQFF
NA,TRBV5-1,TRBJ2-1,NA,TGCGCCAGCTCAGGAGGGCAGAATTACAATGAGCAGTTCTTC,CASSGGQNYNEQFF
once,TRBV5-5,TRBJ2-7,NA,TGTGCCAGCAGCCCCCAGGGCTTATTCTCCTACGAGCAGTACTTC,CASSPQGLFSYEQYF
once,TRBV19,TRBJ1-2,TRBD1,TGTGCCAGTAGGACAGGACAGGGAACCTATGGCTACACCTTC,CASRTGQGTYGYTF
NA,TRBV19,TRBJ2-3,NA,TGCGGGTCTCAGCGGGCCTCCACAGATACGCAGTATTTT,CGSQRASTDTQYF
NA,TRBV6-5,TRBJ2-7,NA,TGTGCCAGCAGTCTACTACCCTCCTACGAGCAGTACTTC,CASSLLPSYEQYF
few,TRBV3-1/TRBV3-2,TRBJ2-2,TRBD1,TGTGCCAGCAGCCAAGCTCCGGGACAGGGTATCGGGGAGCTGTTTTTT,CASSQAPGQGIGELFF
NA,TRBV6-5,TRBJ1-1,NA,TGTGCCAGCAGCCAACGGGGGAGCACTGAAGCTTTCTTT,CASSQRGSTEAFF